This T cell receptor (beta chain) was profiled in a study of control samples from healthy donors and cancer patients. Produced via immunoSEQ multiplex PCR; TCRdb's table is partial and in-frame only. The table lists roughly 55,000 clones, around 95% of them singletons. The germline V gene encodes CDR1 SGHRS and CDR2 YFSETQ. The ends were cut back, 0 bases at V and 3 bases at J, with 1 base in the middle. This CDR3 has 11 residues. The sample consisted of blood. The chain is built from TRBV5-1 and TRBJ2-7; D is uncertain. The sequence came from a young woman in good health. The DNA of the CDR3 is TGCGCCAGCAGCTTGGACTACGAGCAGTACTTC. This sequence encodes CASSLDYEQYF.